This T cell receptor beta chain stems from a study of blood T cell repertoires in COVID-19. For the study at large: There were acute and convalescent COVID-19 samples, and they came from the United States, Italy and Spain. PBMCs, B-cell-depleted T cells, or T cells provided the cDNA or gDNA that made up the material.

Original analysis: Estimates of nucleated cell counts were drawn from the amplification of reference gene primers. Measured with immunoSEQ multiplex PCR; TCRdb has only the in-frame clones, and not every one. That table supplies the V and J calls and clone size; D and trimming were determined from the DNA. The sample includes 55,000 to 75,000 clones, over 70% of them seen just once. This CDR3 region has 16 residues. The J segment lost 4 bases and the V segment lost 6 bases, leaving 14 bases of the junction unmatched. The germline V gene has CDR1 MNHEY and CDR2 SVGEGT. The sample comprised peripheral blood. This chain links TRBV6-2 or TRBV6-3 with TRBJ2-7, with 8 bases that match TRBD2. This sequence was found in a woman in her 70s with acute or convalescent COVID-19. Here the CDR3 DNA reads TGTGCCAGCAGCGAGCGGGAGTCCCCCCGCCGGTACGAGCAGTACTTC. Translation: CASSERESPRRYEQYF.